The rows below give T cell receptor beta chains drawn from one sample of a study of T cells after yellow fever vaccination. Each CDR3 protein is one row after TCRdb ran MiXCR on the 5' RACE reads. The table lists around 250,000 distinct CDR3 sequences, over 4.5% of them singletons. The source was CD4+ T cells sorted from PBMCs, collected on the day of the yellow fever booster vaccination. These TCRs come from a man between 18 and 35 years old who received the YFV17D yellow fever vaccine. Each CDR3 is given with its conserved first and last residue. The D gene is left open where the match is weak. Only part of the rows carry a size: once, few, many, or a class if the clone is expanded.

J gene: TRBJ1-1; clone size: few; D gene: TRBD1; V gene: TRBV5-1; CDR3 protein: CASSPGTGYTEAFF; CDR3 DNA: TGCGCCAGCAGCCCCGGGACAGGGTACACTGAAGCTTTCTTT
J gene: TRBJ2-1; clone size: many; D gene: TRBD2; V gene: TRBV12-3/TRBV12-4; CDR3 protein: CASSSGLAVLGEQFF; CDR3 DNA: TGTGCCAGCAGTTCGGGACTAGCGGTCCTCGGTGAGCAGTTCTTC
J gene: TRBJ2-1; clone size: many; D gene: TRBD2; V gene: TRBV20-1; CDR3 protein: CSARDQGLAGVEQFF; CDR3 DNA: TGCAGTGCTAGAGATCAGGGACTAGCAGGTGTTGAGCAGTTCTTC
J gene: TRBJ2-3; clone size: few; D gene: -; V gene: TRBV5-4; CDR3 protein: CASSLGPSKTDTQYF; CDR3 DNA: TGTGCCAGCAGCTTGGGGCCTTCCAAGACAGATACGCAGTATTTT
J gene: TRBJ1-6; clone size: few; D gene: -; V gene: TRBV2; CDR3 protein: CASSINSPLHF; CDR3 DNA: TGTGCCAGCAGTATTAATTCACCCCTCCACTTT
J gene: TRBJ2-2; clone size: many; D gene: -; V gene: TRBV7-3; CDR3 protein: CASSLRGANTGELFF; CDR3 DNA: TGTGCCAGCAGCTTACGTGGGGCGAACACCGGGGAGCTGTTTTTT
J gene: TRBJ1-2; clone size: many; D gene: -; V gene: TRBV6-5; CDR3 protein: CASRRGGAGGYTF; CDR3 DNA: TGTGCCAGCAGACGGGGGGGTGCTGGGGGCTACACCTTC
J gene: TRBJ2-7; clone size: -; D gene: -; V gene: TRBV5-1; CDR3 protein: CASSLTQSYEQYF; CDR3 DNA: TGCGCCAGCAGCTTGACGCAGAGCTACGAGCAGTACTTC
J gene: TRBJ2-3; clone size: many; D gene: -; V gene: TRBV7-2; CDR3 protein: CASSTGRTSYTQYF; CDR3 DNA: TGTGCCAGCAGCACCGGCCGGACCTCGTATACGCAGTATTTT
J gene: TRBJ2-3; clone size: many; D gene: TRBD2; V gene: TRBV3-1; CDR3 protein: CASTGREGDTQYF; CDR3 DNA: TGTGCCAGCACCGGACGGGAGGGGGATACGCAGTATTTT
J gene: TRBJ2-7; clone size: many; D gene: -; V gene: TRBV12-3/TRBV12-4; CDR3 protein: CASSSRRVYEQYF; CDR3 DNA: TGTGCCAGCAGTTCCAGGAGAGTCTACGAGCAGTACTTC
J gene: TRBJ1-1; clone size: few; D gene: TRBD1; V gene: TRBV7-6; CDR3 protein: CASSLQGATNTEAFF; CDR3 DNA: TGTGCCAGCAGCTTACAGGGGGCGACGAACACTGAAGCTTTCTTT
J gene: TRBJ1-1; clone size: -; D gene: -; V gene: TRBV12-3/TRBV12-4; CDR3 protein: CASSSYDGNTEAFF; CDR3 DNA: TGTGCCAGCAGTTCCTACGACGGTAACACTGAAGCTTTCTTT
J gene: TRBJ2-5; clone size: few; D gene: -; V gene: TRBV20-1; CDR3 protein: CSARLVAGETQYF; CDR3 DNA: TGCAGTGCTAGACTTGTAGCAGGGGAGACCCAGTACTTC
J gene: TRBJ1-1; clone size: few; D gene: -; V gene: TRBV6-1; CDR3 protein: CASSDWGTEAFF; CDR3 DNA: TGTGCCAGCAGTGATTGGGGCACTGAAGCTTTCTTT
J gene: TRBJ1-2; clone size: many; D gene: -; V gene: TRBV12-3/TRBV12-4; CDR3 protein: CASSPGTVNVGYTF; CDR3 DNA: TGTGCCAGCAGTCCCGGGACGGTCAACGTAGGCTACACCTTC
J gene: TRBJ1-1; clone size: few; D gene: -; V gene: TRBV20-1; CDR3 protein: CSAPRRGAYTEAFF; CDR3 DNA: TGCAGTGCTCCGCGGCGGGGGGCTTACACTGAAGCTTTCTTT
J gene: TRBJ1-5; clone size: few; D gene: -; V gene: TRBV6-2/TRBV6-3; CDR3 protein: CASSYSTYNQPQHF; CDR3 DNA: TGTGCCAGCAGTTACTCGACTTACAATCAGCCCCAGCATTTT
J gene: TRBJ2-5; clone size: once; D gene: TRBD2; V gene: TRBV20-1; CDR3 protein: CSARAASGGPKETQYF; CDR3 DNA: TGCAGTGCTAGAGCGGCTAGCGGGGGCCCCAAAGAGACCCAGTACTTC
J gene: TRBJ1-4; clone size: few; D gene: -; V gene: TRBV5-1; CDR3 protein: CASSLQGEGEKLFF; CDR3 DNA: TGCGCCAGCAGCTTACAGGGCGAGGGTGAAAAACTGTTTTTT
J gene: TRBJ1-1; clone size: few; D gene: -; V gene: TRBV5-1; CDR3 protein: CASSPPIGKAFF; CDR3 DNA: TGCGCCAGCAGCCCACCTATAGGGAAAGCTTTCTTT
J gene: TRBJ2-5; clone size: few; D gene: -; V gene: TRBV27; CDR3 protein: CASSNRGGETQYF; CDR3 DNA: TGTGCCAGCAGTAACAGGGGGGGAGAGACCCAGTACTTC